This T cell receptor beta chain was profiled in a study of metastatic and nonmetastatic thyroid tumors. From the PCR reads, TCRdb re-called clones with MiXCR. The sample lists about 16,000 clones, about 23% occurring once. This clone has a count of ten or more. Thyroid surgery had not been preceded by any treatment in any patient. V gave up 3 bases and J gave up 7 bases; unmatched junction bases: 10. The CDR3 sequence is 14 residues long. Germline CDR1 reads DFQATT; CDR2 reads SNEGSKA (reference sequence). The chain couples TRBV20-1 to TRBJ1-2, with 8 bases identical to TRBD1. This TCR came from a male donor with papillary thyroid cancer or a benign thyroid nodule (not recorded which). Some clones in this sample may be carry-over from other donors' samples. The sample taken for sequencing was blood. The CDR3, as DNA: TGCAGTGCTAGCCCAGGGGGCGCTTGGGGTGGCTACACCTTC. The encoded protein is CSASPGGAWGGYTF.